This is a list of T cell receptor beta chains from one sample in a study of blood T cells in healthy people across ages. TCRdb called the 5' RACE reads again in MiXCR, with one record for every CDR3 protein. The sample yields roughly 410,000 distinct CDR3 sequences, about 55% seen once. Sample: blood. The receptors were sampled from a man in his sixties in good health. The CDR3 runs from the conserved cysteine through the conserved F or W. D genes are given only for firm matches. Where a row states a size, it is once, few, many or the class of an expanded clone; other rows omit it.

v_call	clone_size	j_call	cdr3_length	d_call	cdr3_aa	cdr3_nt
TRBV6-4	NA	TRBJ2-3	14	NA	CASSEQGDTDTQYF	TGTGCCAGCAGTGAGCAAGGGGATACAGATACGCAGTATTTT
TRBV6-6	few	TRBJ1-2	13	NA	CASSSAGLDGYTF	TGTGCCAGCAGTTCGGCCGGGCTGGATGGCTACACCTTC
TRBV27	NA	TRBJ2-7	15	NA	CASSWGDRHSYEQYF	TGTGCCAGCAGTTGGGGGGACAGACACTCCTACGAGCAGTACTTC
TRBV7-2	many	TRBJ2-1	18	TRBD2	CASSSRASGTSGYNEQFF	TGTGCCAGCAGCTCAAGGGCGTCCGGGACTAGCGGTTACAATGAGCAGTTCTTC
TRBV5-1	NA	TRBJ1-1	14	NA	CASSLVGENTEAFF	TGCGCCAGCAGCTTGGTCGGGGAGAACACTGAAGCTTTCTTT
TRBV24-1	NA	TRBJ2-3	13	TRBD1	CATMDRGPSTQYF	TGTGCCACCATGGACAGGGGGCCATCTACGCAGTATTTT
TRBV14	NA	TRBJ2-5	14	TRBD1	CASSQEQGATEQYF	TGTGCCAGCAGCCAAGAACAGGGGGCAACTGAGCAGTACTTC
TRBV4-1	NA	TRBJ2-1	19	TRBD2	CASSQDVPWTSGIYNEQFF	TGCGCCAGCAGCCAAGATGTCCCCTGGACTAGCGGGATATACAATGAGCAGTTCTTC
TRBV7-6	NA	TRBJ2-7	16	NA	CASSPPVDGAGNEQYF	TGTGCCAGCAGCCCCCCGGTTGACGGGGCGGGTAACGAGCAGTACTTC
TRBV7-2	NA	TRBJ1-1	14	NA	CASRPTGSRTEAFF	TGTGCCAGCAGACCTACAGGGTCGAGGACTGAAGCTTTCTTT
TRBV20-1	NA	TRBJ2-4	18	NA	CSLGHLLEPGPRVNIQYF	TGCAGTCTCGGCCACCTTCTGGAACCGGGACCCCGGGTAAACATTCAGTACTTC
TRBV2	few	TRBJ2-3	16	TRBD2	CASRRLAGGPADTQYF	TGTGCCAGCAGACGACTAGCGGGGGGGCCAGCCGATACGCAGTATTTT
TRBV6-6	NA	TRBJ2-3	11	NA	CASSNADTQYF	TGTGCCAGCAGCAACGCGGATACGCAGTATTTT
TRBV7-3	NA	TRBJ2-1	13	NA	CASSVERDNEQFF	TGTGCCAGCAGCGTAGAGCGAGACAATGAGCAGTTCTTC
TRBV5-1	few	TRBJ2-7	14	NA	CASSFWQPPYEQYF	TGCGCCAGCAGCTTCTGGCAGCCACCCTACGAGCAGTACTTC